The T cell receptor (beta chain) described here comes from a study of T cell clonality in common variable immunodeficiency (dated by TCRdb to the mid-2010s). CDR1 and CDR2 are read off the germline V gene (reference sequence) as DFQATT and SNEGSKA. The CDR3 holds 14 amino acids from the cysteine to the phenylalanine. The CDR3 was read in part: 33 bases, with the frame set at base 1. V is shortened by 2 bases, J by 4 bases, and the region joining them spans 9 bases. Most of the CVID patients and most of the healthy controls were of Caucasian heritage. Heparinized peripheral whole blood samples of about 5 to 9 ml were collected from each donor. Genomic DNA from adults with common variable immune deficiency (CVID) and from healthy adult controls was used to sequence TCRbeta CDR3 repertoires. The control group was made up of approximately 22 healthy adult volunteers (approximately ten male and approximately twelve female) whose ages ranged from about 20 to 70 years, with a mean age of approximately 37. Diluted blood was density-centrifuged over Hypaque 1077 or Ficoll-Paque to isolate peripheral blood mononuclear cells. Unsorted mononuclear cells served as the source of genomic DNA, which was extracted either by Qiagen column purification or by a centrifugation-based method.

This clone has at least ten counts. Its antigen is still unknown. The missing CDR3 end, 3 residues past where the read stops, is filled in from the germline J gene. Equivalent amounts of genomic DNA from CVID and control samples were used as sequencing input. For every sample, a 60 bp segment covering the rearranged TCRbeta CDR3 region was amplified and then sequenced. The immunoSEQ assay, a bias-corrected multiplex PCR combined with high-throughput sequencing, was used to amplify TCRbeta. Concerning the study's data processing: Each unique nucleotide sequence was treated as a clone and annotated with V, D and J genes, copy number and frequency. Sequences were labeled productive if in frame, and non-productive if out of frame or containing stop codons. Clonality was calculated from Shannon's entropy as previously described. The predicted amino acid sequences of productive clones were used to derive the mean CDR3 Kyte-Doolittle hydropathy. The R hclust function was used to hierarchically cluster scaled V gene usage with Manhattan distance and complete linkage. To assess clone sharing by CDR3 amino acid sequence, 12 repertoires per group were resampled over 100 rounds. The repertoires were screened for roughly 70 published EBV-specific TCRbeta sequences and 200 to 250 published CMV-specific TCRbeta sequences. After a couple of CVID samples that produced fewer than 10,000 sequences were dropped from the analysis, 42 CVID repertoires remained. Here the immuneACCESS table is served through TCRdb, limited to in-frame sequences with V and J called. Missing clones are a known gap in these copies; in checked studies unresolved V genes cover under half, and the rest lacks a known reason. V, J and clone size are taken as reported in that table, and D and trimming were inferred from the DNA itself. There are about 52,000 clones in this sample, and none of them is a singleton. Clones ranked in the top ten supply about 2% of the sample.

Summary of the overall study and its limitations: TCRbeta clonality was higher in CVID subjects than in healthy controls (t-test p = 0.018), and the increase was most characteristic of about a third of subjects. Differences among patients in the CVID cohort limited the correlations between repertoire features and clinical complications. Despite equal DNA input, controls averaged around 80,000 unique sequences per sample versus about 31,547 in CVID samples. According to the authors, finding the cause of the higher clonality in CVID would require sequencing the repertoires of T cell subpopulations. Fewer deletions and N-nucleotide insertions were reportedly observed in CVID TCRbeta sequences, and highly modified clones with 13 or more V deletions were reportedly absent from CVID TCRbeta sequences. Fewer TCRbeta clones were shared among CVID subjects than among healthy controls (p < 0.0001).

The clonotype originates from a person between 18 and 75 years old in good health. This chain is built from TRBV20-1 and TRBJ2-6; no D gene call is confident. The sample was peripheral blood mononuclear cells. The CDR3 reads CSARPTFGANVLTF. The CDR3 DNA, read in part, is TGCAGTGCTAGACCTACGTTCGGGGCCAACGTC.